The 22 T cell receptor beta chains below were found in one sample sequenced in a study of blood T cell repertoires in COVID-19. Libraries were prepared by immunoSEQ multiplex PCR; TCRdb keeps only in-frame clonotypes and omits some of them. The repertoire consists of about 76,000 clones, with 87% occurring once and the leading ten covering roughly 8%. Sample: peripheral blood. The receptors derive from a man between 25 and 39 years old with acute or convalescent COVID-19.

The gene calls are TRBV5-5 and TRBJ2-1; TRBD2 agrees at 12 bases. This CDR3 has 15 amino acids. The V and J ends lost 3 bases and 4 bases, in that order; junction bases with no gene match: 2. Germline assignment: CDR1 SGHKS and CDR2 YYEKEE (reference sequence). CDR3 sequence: CASSWGTSGYNEQFF. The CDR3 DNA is TGTGCCAGCAGCTGGGGGACTAGCGGGTACAATGAGCAGTTCTTC.

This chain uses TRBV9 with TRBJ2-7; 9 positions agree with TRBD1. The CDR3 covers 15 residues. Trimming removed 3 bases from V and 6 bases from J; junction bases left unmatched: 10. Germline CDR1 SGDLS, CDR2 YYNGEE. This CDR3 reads CASSAAGTGNIEQYF. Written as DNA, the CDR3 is TGTGCCAGCAGCGCCGCCGGGACAGGGAATATCGAGCAGTACTTC.

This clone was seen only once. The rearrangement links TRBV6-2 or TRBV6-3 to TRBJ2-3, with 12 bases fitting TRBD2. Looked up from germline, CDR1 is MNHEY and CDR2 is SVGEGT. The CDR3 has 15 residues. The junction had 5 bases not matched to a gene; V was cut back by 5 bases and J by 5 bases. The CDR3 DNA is TGTGCCAGCAGTCGTTGGACTAGCGGGAAAGATACGCAGTATTTT. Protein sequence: CASSRWTSGKDTQYF.

CDR3 residues: CASSPPGTVNEKLFF. For the CDR3, the DNA is TGTGCCAGCTCACCTCCCGGGACAGTTAATGAAAAACTGTTTTTT. This rearrangement joins TRBV18 to TRBJ1-4, with 7 bases aligning to TRBD1. CDR3 size: 15 residues. Trimming cost V 3 bases and J 4 bases; bases outside gene matches: 5. Germline CDR1 reads KGHSH; CDR2 reads LQKENI.

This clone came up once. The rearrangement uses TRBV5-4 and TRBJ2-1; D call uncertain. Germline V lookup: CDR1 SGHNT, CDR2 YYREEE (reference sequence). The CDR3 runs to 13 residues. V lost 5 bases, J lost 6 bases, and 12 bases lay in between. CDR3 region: CASRPSWSNEQFF. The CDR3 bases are TGTGCCAGCAGGCCTAGTTGGTCCAATGAGCAGTTCTTC.

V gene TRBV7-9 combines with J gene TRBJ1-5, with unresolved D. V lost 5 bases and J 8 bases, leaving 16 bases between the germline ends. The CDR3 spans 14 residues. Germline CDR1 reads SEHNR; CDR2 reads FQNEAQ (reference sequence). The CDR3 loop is CASSKSGFFEPQHF. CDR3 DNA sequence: TGTGCCAGCAGCAAATCCGGGTTCTTCGAGCCCCAGCATTTT.

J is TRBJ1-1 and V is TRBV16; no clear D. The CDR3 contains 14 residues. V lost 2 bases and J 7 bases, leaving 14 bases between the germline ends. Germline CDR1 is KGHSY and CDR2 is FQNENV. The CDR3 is CASSQGPGGDEAFF. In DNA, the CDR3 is TGTGCCAGCAGCCAAGGACCCGGCGGGGATGAAGCTTTCTTT.

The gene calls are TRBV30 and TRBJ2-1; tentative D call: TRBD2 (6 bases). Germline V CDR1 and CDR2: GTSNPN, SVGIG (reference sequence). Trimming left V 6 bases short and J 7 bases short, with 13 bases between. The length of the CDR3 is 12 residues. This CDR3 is CACPGVTNEQFF. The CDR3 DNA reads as TGTGCCTGCCCGGGAGTGACAAATGAGCAGTTCTTC. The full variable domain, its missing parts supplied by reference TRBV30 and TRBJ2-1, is SQTIHQWPATLVQPVGSPLSLECTVEGTSNPNLYWYRQAAGRGLQLLFYSVGIGQISSEVPQNLSASRPQDRQFILSSKKLLLSDSGFYLCACPGVTNEQFFGPGTRLTVL.

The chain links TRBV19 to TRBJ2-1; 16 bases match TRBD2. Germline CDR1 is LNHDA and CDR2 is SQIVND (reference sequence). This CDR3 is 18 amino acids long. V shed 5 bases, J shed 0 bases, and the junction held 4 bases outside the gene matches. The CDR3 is CASSPGTSGGGSYNEQFF. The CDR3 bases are TGTGCCAGTAGTCCTGGGACTAGCGGGGGGGGCTCCTACAATGAGCAGTTCTTC.

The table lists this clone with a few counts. CDR3 protein: CAWSGDRRNTEAFF. CDR3 DNA sequence: TGTGCCTGGAGTGGGGACAGGAGGAACACTGAAGCTTTCTTT. This chain links TRBV30 with TRBJ1-1, with 8 nucleotides matching TRBD1. This CDR3 has 14 amino acids. The V gene's germline CDR1 is GTSNPN and CDR2 SVGIG (reference sequence). With 1 base clipped from V and 1 base from J, the junction kept 2 bases outside the gene matches. Drawing the rest from reference TRBV30 and TRBJ1-1, the complete variable domain is SQTIHQWPATLVQPVGSPLSLECTVEGTSNPNLYWYRQAAGRGLQLLFYSVGIGQISSEVPQNLSASRPQDRQFILSSKKLLLSDSGFYLCAWSGDRRNTEAFFGQGTRLTVV.

CDR3 DNA: TGTGCCTGGAGGTCCACCGCCGGGACAGGGAAGTACGAGCAGTACTTC. It specifies CAWRSTAGTGKYEQYF. The chain carries TRBV30 and TRBJ2-7, with 9 bases identical to TRBD1. The CDR3 length is 16 residues. With 3 bases clipped from V and 4 bases from J, the junction kept 13 bases outside the gene matches. The germline V gene encodes CDR1 GTSNPN and CDR2 SVGIG (reference sequence).

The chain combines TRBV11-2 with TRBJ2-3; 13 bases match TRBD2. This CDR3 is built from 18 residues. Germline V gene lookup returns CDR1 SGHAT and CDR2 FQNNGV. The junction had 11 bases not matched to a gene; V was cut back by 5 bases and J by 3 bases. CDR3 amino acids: CASSNAGTSGIRTDTQYF. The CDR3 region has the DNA TGTGCCAGCAGCAATGCCGGGACTAGCGGGATCAGGACAGATACGCAGTATTTT.

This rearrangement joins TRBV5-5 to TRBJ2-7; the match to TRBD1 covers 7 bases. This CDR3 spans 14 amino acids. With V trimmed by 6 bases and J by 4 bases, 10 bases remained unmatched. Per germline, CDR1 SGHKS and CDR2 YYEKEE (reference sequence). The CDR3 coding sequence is TGTGCCAGCACTCCCGGGGACAGTCGATACGAGCAGTACTTC. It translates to CASTPGDSRYEQYF. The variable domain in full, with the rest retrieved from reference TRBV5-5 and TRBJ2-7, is DAGVTQSPTHLIKTRGQQVTLRCSPISGHKSVSWYQQVLGQGPQFIFQYYEKEERGRGNFPDRFSARQFPNYSSELNVNALLLGDSALYLCASTPGDSRYEQYFGPGTRLTVT.

CDR3 nucleotides: TGTGCCAGCAGCATAGGACAGATTAATGAAAAACTGTTTTTT. This gives the protein CASSIGQINEKLFF. The chain has TRBV7-9 and TRBJ1-4; D perhaps matches TRBD1 (6 bases). Germline lookup yields CDR1 SEHNR and CDR2 FQNEAQ (reference sequence). The CDR3 is made up of 14 amino acids. The V end lost 5 bases, the J end lost 4 bases, and 11 bases lay between the germline ends.

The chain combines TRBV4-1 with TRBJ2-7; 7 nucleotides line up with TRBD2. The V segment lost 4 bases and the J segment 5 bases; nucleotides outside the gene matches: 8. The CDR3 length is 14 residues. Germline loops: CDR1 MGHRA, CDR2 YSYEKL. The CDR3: CASSPGLVPHEQYF. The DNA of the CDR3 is TGCGCCAGCAGCCCCGGACTAGTCCCCCACGAGCAGTACTTC.

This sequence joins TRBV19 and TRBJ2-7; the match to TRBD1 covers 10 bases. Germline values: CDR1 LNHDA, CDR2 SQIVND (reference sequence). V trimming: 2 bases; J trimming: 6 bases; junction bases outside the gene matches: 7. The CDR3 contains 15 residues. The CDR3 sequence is CASSITGTGASEQYF. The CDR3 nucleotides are TGTGCCAGTAGTATAACCGGGACAGGGGCCTCCGAGCAGTACTTC.

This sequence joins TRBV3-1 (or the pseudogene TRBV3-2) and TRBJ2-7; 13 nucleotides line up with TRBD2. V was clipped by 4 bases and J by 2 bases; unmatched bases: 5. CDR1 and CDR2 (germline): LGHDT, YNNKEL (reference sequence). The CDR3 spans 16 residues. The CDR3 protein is CASSRGTSGVPYEQYF. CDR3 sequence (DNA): TGTGCCAGCAGCCGAGGGACTAGCGGGGTTCCCTACGAGCAGTACTTC.

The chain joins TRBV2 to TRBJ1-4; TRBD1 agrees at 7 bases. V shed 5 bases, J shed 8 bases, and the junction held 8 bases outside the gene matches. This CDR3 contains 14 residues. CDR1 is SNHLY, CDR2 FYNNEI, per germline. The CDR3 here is CASSTRQGDEKLFF. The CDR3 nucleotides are TGTGCCAGCAGTACCCGACAGGGCGACGAAAAACTGTTTTTT. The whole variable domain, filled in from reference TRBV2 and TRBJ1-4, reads EPEVTQTPSHQVTQMGQEVILRCVPISNHLYFYWYRQILGQKVEFLVSFYNNEISEKSEIFDDQFSVERPDGSNFTLKIRSTKLEDSAMYFCASSTRQGDEKLFFGSGTQLSVL.

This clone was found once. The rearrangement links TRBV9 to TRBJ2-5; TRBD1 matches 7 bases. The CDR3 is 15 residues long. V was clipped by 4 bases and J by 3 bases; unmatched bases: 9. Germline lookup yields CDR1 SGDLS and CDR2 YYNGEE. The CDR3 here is CASSTTGTEKETQYF. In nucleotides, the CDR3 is TGTGCCAGCAGCACGACCGGGACAGAAAAAGAGACCCAGTACTTC.

For the CDR3, the DNA is TGTGCCAGCGGACAGCATGGAGATACGCAGTATTTT. Encoded protein: CASGQHGDTQYF. The chain joins TRBV25-1 to TRBJ2-3; a weak D match, TRBD1 (6 bases). Trimming cost V 8 bases and J 5 bases, with 11 bases left between them. Germline assignment: CDR1 MGHDK and CDR2 SYGVNS. CDR3 length equals 12 residues.

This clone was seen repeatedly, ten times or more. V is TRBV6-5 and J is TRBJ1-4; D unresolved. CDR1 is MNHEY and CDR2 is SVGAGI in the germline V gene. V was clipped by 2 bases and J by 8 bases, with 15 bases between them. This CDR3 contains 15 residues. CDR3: CASSYQEGVGEKLFF. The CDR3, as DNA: TGTGCCAGCAGTTACCAAGAAGGCGTCGGGGAAAAACTGTTTTTT.

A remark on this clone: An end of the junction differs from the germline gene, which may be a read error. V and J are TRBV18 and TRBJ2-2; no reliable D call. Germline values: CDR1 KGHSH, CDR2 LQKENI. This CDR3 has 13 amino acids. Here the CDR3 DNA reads TGTGCCAGCGCACCTACGAACACCGGGGAGCTGTTTTTT. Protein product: CASAPTNTGELFF.